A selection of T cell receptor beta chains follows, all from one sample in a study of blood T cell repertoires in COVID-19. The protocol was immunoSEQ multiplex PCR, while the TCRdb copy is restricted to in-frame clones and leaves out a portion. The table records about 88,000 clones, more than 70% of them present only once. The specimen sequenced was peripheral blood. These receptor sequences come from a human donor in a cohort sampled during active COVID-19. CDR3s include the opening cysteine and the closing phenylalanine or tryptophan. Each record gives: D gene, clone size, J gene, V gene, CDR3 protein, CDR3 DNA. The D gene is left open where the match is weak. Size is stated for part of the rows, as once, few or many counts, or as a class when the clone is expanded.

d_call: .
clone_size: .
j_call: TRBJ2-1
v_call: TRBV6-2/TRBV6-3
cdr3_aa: CASSSRADPYNEQFF
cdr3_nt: TGTGCCAGCAGTAGTCGAGCGGACCCCTACAATGAGCAGTTCTTC

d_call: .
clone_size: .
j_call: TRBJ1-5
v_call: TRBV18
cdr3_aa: CASSSQEANSNQPQHF
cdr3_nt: TGTGCCAGCTCATCACAGGAGGCCAATAGCAATCAGCCCCAGCATTTT

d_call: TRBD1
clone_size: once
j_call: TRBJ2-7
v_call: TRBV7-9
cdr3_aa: CASSLSGTGESEQYF
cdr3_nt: TGTGCCAGCAGCCTGTCCGGGACAGGGGAATCCGAGCAGTACTTC

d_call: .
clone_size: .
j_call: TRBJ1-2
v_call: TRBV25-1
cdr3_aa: CASSRGFSQDYGYTF
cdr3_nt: TGTGCCAGCAGCAGGGGTTTTTCTCAAGACTATGGCTACACCTTC

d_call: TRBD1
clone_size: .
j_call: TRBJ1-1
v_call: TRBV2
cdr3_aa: CASSVRRGDTEAFF
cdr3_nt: TGTGCCAGCAGTGTCCGCAGGGGGGACACTGAAGCTTTCTTT

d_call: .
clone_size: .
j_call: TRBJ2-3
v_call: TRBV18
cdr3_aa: CASSPYSDTQYF
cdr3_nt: TGTGCCAGCTCACCGTACTCAGATACGCAGTATTTT

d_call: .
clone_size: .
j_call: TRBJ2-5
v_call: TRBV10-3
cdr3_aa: CAISEQGPGETQYF
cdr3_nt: TGTGCCATCAGTGAGCAGGGGCCAGGGGAGACCCAGTACTTC

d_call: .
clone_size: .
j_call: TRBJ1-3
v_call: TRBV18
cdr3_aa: CASSQNQDFGNTIYF
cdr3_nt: TGTGCCAGCTCACAAAACCAGGATTTTGGAAACACCATATATTTT

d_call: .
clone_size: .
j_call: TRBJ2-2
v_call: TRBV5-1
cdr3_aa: CASSSSTGELFF
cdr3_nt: TGCGCCAGCAGCTCCTCCACCGGGGAGCTGTTTTTT

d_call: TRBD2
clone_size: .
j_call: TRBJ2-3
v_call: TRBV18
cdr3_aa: CASSPPRTSGGKDTQYF
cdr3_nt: TGTGCCAGCTCACCACCGAGGACTAGCGGGGGCAAGGATACGCAGTATTTT

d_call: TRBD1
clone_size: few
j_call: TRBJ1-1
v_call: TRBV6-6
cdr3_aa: CASKRTGDSEAFF
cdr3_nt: TGTGCCAGCAAACGGACAGGGGACTCTGAAGCTTTCTTT

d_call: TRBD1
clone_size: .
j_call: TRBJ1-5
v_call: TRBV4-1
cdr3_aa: CASSRQGSGNQPQHF
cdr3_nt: TGCGCCAGCAGCCGACAGGGTTCTGGCAATCAGCCCCAGCATTTT

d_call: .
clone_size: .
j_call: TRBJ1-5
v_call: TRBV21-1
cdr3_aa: CASSGLQGRTQPQHF
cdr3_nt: TGTGCCAGCAGCGGTCTACAGGGGAGGACTCAGCCCCAGCATTTT

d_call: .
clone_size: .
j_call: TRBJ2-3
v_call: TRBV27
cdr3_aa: CASSLGGGTFFTDTQYF
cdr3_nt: TGTGCCAGCAGTTTGGGTGGCGGGACCTTCTTCACAGATACGCAGTATTTT

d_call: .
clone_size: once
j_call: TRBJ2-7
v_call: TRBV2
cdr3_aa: CASRDRQYEQYF
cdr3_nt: TGTGCCAGCAGGGACCGACAGTACGAGCAGTACTTC

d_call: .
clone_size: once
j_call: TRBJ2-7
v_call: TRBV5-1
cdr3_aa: CASSLVEASSYEQYF
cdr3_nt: TGCGCCAGCAGCTTGGTTGAAGCGTCCTCCTACGAGCAGTACTTC

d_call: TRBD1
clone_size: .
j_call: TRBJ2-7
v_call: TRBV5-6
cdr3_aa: CASSPGTGAHEQYF
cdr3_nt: TGTGCCAGCAGCCCCGGGACAGGGGCTCACGAGCAGTACTTC

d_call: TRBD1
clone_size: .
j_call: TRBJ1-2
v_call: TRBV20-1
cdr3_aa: CRLGQGSGYTF
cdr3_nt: TGCAGGCTCGGACAGGGAAGCGGCTACACCTTC

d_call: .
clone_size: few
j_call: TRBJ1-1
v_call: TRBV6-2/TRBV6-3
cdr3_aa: CASSYSLGLAEAFF
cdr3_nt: TGTGCCAGCAGTTACTCACTAGGGCTGGCTGAAGCTTTCTTT

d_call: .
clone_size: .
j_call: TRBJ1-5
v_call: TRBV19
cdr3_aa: CASSNDRDQPQHF
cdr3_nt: TGTGCCAGTAGTAATGACAGAGATCAGCCCCAGCATTTT

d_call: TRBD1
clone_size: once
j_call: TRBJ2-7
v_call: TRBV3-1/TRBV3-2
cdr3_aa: CASSPDRGHEQYF
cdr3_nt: TGTGCCAGCAGCCCGGACAGGGGTCACGAGCAGTACTTC

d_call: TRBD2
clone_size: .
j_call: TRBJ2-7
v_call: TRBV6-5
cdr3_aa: CASSYGAGDYEQYF
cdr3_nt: TGTGCCAGCAGTTACGGGGCGGGAGATTACGAGCAGTACTTC

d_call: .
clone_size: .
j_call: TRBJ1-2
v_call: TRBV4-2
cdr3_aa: CASTLQPPTGMTYGYTF
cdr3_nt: TGTGCCAGCACCCTCCAGCCTCCAACAGGGATGACTTATGGCTACACCTTC

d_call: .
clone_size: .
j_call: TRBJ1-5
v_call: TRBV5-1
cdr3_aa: CASSLGSGDQPQHF
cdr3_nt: TGCGCCAGCAGCTTGGGGTCGGGGGATCAGCCCCAGCATTTT

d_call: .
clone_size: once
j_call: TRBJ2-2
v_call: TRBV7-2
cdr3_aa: CASSLVGLNTGELFF
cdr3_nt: TGTGCCAGCAGCTTAGTAGGACTTAACACCGGGGAGCTGTTTTTT

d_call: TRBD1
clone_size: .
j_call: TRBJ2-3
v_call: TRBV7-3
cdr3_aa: CASSQTGASDTQYF
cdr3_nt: TGTGCCAGCAGCCAAACAGGGGCTTCAGATACGCAGTATTTT

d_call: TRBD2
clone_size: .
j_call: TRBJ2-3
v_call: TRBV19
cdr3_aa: CASTGTSGRITDTQYF
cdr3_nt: TGTGCCAGTACCGGGACTAGCGGGAGAATCACAGATACGCAGTATTTT

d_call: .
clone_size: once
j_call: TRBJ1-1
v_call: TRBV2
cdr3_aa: CASSDGGDTEAFF
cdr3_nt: TGTGCCAGCAGTGATGGGGGGGACACTGAAGCTTTCTTT

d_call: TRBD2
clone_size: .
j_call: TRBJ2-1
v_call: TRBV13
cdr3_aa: CASSDFGGSSYNEQFF
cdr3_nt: TGTGCCAGCAGCGATTTCGGCGGGAGCTCCTACAATGAGCAGTTCTTC

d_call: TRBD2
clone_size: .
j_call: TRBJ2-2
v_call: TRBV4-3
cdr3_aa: CASSREGKELFF
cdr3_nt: TGCGCCAGCAGCCGGGAGGGCAAGGAGCTGTTTTTT

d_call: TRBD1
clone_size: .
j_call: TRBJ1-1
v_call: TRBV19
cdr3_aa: CASTIGQGAGTEAFF
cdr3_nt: TGTGCCAGTACCATAGGGCAGGGGGCAGGGACTGAAGCTTTCTTT

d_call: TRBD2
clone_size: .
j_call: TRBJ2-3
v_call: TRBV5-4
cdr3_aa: CASSFPSGGSTDTQYF
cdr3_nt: TGTGCCAGCAGCTTCCCTAGCGGGGGAAGCACAGATACGCAGTATTTT

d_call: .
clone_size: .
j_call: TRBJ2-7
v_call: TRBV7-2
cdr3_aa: CASSLVKGNYEQYF
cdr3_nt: TGTGCCAGCAGCTTAGTCAAGGGGAATTACGAGCAGTACTTC

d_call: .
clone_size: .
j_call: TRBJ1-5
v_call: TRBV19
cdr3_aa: CASSIYGQPQHF
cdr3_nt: TGTGCCAGTAGTATCTACGGTCAGCCCCAGCATTTT

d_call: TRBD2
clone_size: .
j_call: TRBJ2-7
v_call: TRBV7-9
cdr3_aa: CASSKRTSGNYEQYF
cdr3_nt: TGTGCCAGCAGTAAACGGACTAGCGGGAATTACGAGCAGTACTTC